This entry is about one T cell receptor (beta chain). Its antigen is undetermined. Distinct nucleotide sequences in the sample also encode this CDR3. Trimming took off 1 base at V and 2 bases at J, with 11 bases between the two ends. Germline V CDR1 and CDR2: SGHRS, YFSETQ. The CDR3 consists of 15 residues. The data stem from a study of cytomegalovirus exposure and HLA in healthy donors. Overall study findings and caveats: Rare TCR sequences predominated, though certain public TCRs were found in many donors. Reported results showed that the classifier diagnosed cytomegalovirus status with high specificity and sensitivity.

The protocol was immunoSEQ multiplex PCR, while the TCRdb copy is restricted to in-frame clones and leaves out a portion. The sample has 110,000 to 150,000 clones; approximately 90% are singletons. The sequence came from a man between 18 and 35 years old in good health and CMV-seronegative. The V and J genes are TRBV5-1 and TRBJ2-3; tentative D call: TRBD2 (6 bases). Sequencing was done on a sample of PBMCs. DNA for the CDR3: TGCGCCAGCAGCTTGCGCGGGGTTTCCACAGATACGCAGTATTTT. This sequence encodes CASSLRGVSTDTQYF. The full variable domain, with the rest looked up from reference TRBV5-1 and TRBJ2-3, is KAGVTQTPRYLIKTRGQQVTLSCSPISGHRSVSWYQQTPGQGLQFLFEYFSETQRNKGNFPGRFSGRQFSNSRSEMNVSTLELGDSALYLCASSLRGVSTDTQYFGPGTRLTVL.